The rows below give T cell receptor beta chains drawn from one sample of a study of T cells in Graves' hyperthyroidism and ophthalmopathy. TCRdb re-derived calls from the multiplex PCR reads in MiXCR, one entry per CDR3 protein. In the table there are hundreds of thousands of distinct CDR3 sequences, about 45% of which are singletons. Sequenced sample: peripheral blood or thyroid tissue (not recorded which). These TCRs come from a woman under 30 with Graves' hyperthyroidism. Each CDR3 is given with its conserved first and last residue. Each record gives: J gene, D gene, V gene, clone size, CDR3 protein, CDR3 DNA. A D gene is named only where the DNA matches it firmly. Rows may omit the clone size; those that give it use once, few, many or a size class.

j_gene: TRBJ2-7; d_gene: TRBD2; v_gene: TRBV29-1; abundance: -; CDR3aa: CSARGGLAGATEQYF; CDR3nt: TGCAGCGCCCGTGGGGGACTAGCGGGAGCCACCGAGCAGTACTTC
j_gene: TRBJ2-7; d_gene: -; v_gene: TRBV7-2; abundance: many; CDR3aa: CASSFSGLTYEQYF; CDR3nt: TGTGCCAGCAGCTTTAGCGGACTGACCTACGAGCAGTACTTC
j_gene: TRBJ1-2; d_gene: TRBD1; v_gene: TRBV29-1; abundance: once; CDR3aa: CSLRDSYGYTF; CDR3nt: TGCAGCCTCCGGGACAGCTATGGCTACACCTTC
j_gene: TRBJ2-5; d_gene: TRBD1; v_gene: TRBV20-1; abundance: -; CDR3aa: CSAGTGQETQYF; CDR3nt: TGCAGTGCTGGGACAGGCCAAGAGACCCAGTACTTC
j_gene: TRBJ2-6; d_gene: -; v_gene: TRBV19; abundance: many; CDR3aa: CASRSWTPLVPGANVLTF; CDR3nt: TGTGCCAGTAGATCCTGGACCCCCTTAGTACCTGGGGCCAACGTCCTGACTTTC
j_gene: TRBJ1-4; d_gene: -; v_gene: TRBV15; abundance: -; CDR3aa: CATSRDGRSGVLFF; CDR3nt: TGTGCCACCAGCAGAGATGGGCGTAGTGGGGTACTGTTTTTT
j_gene: TRBJ2-2; d_gene: TRBD2; v_gene: TRBV24-1; abundance: few; CDR3aa: CATGLAGGNTGELFF; CDR3nt: TGTGCCACCGGACTAGCGGGAGGGAACACCGGGGAGCTGTTTTTT
j_gene: TRBJ1-5; d_gene: TRBD1; v_gene: TRBV6-6; abundance: few; CDR3aa: CASSLNRGGQPQHF; CDR3nt: TGTGCCAGCAGTTTGAACAGGGGAGGTCAGCCCCAGCATTTT
j_gene: TRBJ2-7; d_gene: -; v_gene: TRBV15; abundance: -; CDR3aa: CATSRLSGGEQYF; CDR3nt: TGTGCCACCTCCAGACTTAGTGGGGGCGAGCAGTACTTC
j_gene: TRBJ2-7; d_gene: -; v_gene: TRBV5-1; abundance: few; CDR3aa: CASSSDSLTAYEQYF; CDR3nt: TGCGCCAGCAGCTCCGATTCTTTGACCGCCTACGAGCAGTACTTC
j_gene: TRBJ1-3; d_gene: -; v_gene: TRBV7-2; abundance: -; CDR3aa: CASSRNVQGPGGNTIYF; CDR3nt: TGTGCCAGCAGCCGAAATGTCCAGGGCCCCGGAGGAAACACCATATATTTT
j_gene: TRBJ2-6; d_gene: -; v_gene: TRBV29-1; abundance: many; CDR3aa: CSVAAGASGANVLTF; CDR3nt: TGCAGCGTTGCGGCGGGCGCCTCTGGGGCCAACGTCCTGACTTTC
j_gene: TRBJ1-1; d_gene: -; v_gene: TRBV12-3/TRBV12-4; abundance: -; CDR3aa: CASRREGDLSNTEAFF; CDR3nt: TGTGCCAGCAGACGAGAAGGGGACCTTTCGAACACTGAAGCTTTCTTT
j_gene: TRBJ1-1; d_gene: -; v_gene: TRBV14; abundance: -; CDR3aa: CASSQDQVNTEAFF; CDR3nt: TGTGCCAGCAGCCAAGATCAAGTGAACACTGAAGCTTTCTTT
j_gene: TRBJ2-5; d_gene: TRBD1; v_gene: TRBV12-3/TRBV12-4; abundance: once; CDR3aa: CASNRGTVNQETQYF; CDR3nt: TGTGCCAGCAACAGGGGGACGGTCAATCAAGAGACCCAGTACTTC
j_gene: TRBJ2-7; d_gene: -; v_gene: TRBV15; abundance: -; CDR3aa: CATSRDLVSEQYF; CDR3nt: TGTGCCACCAGCAGAGATTTGGTTTCCGAGCAGTACTTC
j_gene: TRBJ2-7; d_gene: -; v_gene: TRBV11-1; abundance: -; CDR3aa: CASSLGQTFYLSSYEQYF; CDR3nt: TGTGCCAGCAGCTTAGGGCAGACCTTTTACCTTAGCTCCTACGAGCAGTACTTC
j_gene: TRBJ1-2; d_gene: -; v_gene: TRBV7-2; abundance: -; CDR3aa: CASSTGGRGYGYTF; CDR3nt: TGTGCCAGCAGCACAGGAGGTCGGGGCTATGGCTACACCTTC
j_gene: TRBJ1-5; d_gene: TRBD1; v_gene: TRBV7-9; abundance: -; CDR3aa: CASSLPGGVQPQHF; CDR3nt: TGTGCCAGCAGCTTACCAGGGGGAGTTCAGCCCCAGCATTTT
j_gene: TRBJ1-1; d_gene: TRBD1; v_gene: TRBV29-1; abundance: many; CDR3aa: CSVEDRATEAFF; CDR3nt: TGCAGCGTTGAGGACAGGGCCACTGAAGCTTTCTTT
j_gene: TRBJ1-5; d_gene: TRBD1; v_gene: TRBV11-2; abundance: once; CDR3aa: CASSLYPTGAEQPQHF; CDR3nt: TGTGCCAGCAGCTTATACCCGACAGGGGCGGAACAGCCCCAGCATTTT
j_gene: TRBJ2-6; d_gene: -; v_gene: TRBV20-1; abundance: -; CDR3aa: CSAKGTSSGANVLTF; CDR3nt: TGCAGTGCTAAGGGAACAAGCTCTGGGGCCAACGTCCTGACTTTC
j_gene: TRBJ1-2; d_gene: -; v_gene: TRBV9; abundance: -; CDR3aa: CASSSLGREGYTF; CDR3nt: TGTGCCAGCAGCTCCTTGGGACGAGAGGGCTACACCTTC
j_gene: TRBJ2-6; d_gene: TRBD1; v_gene: TRBV29-1; abundance: -; CDR3aa: CSVGQGASGANVLTF; CDR3nt: TGCAGCGTAGGACAGGGGGCTTCTGGGGCCAACGTCCTGACTTTC
j_gene: TRBJ1-1; d_gene: TRBD1; v_gene: TRBV19; abundance: few; CDR3aa: CASRGGLTEAFF; CDR3nt: TGTGCCAGTAGAGGGGGCCTCACTGAAGCTTTCTTT
j_gene: TRBJ1-2; d_gene: TRBD1; v_gene: TRBV29-1; abundance: -; CDR3aa: CSVEAMTGIGYTF; CDR3nt: TGCAGCGTTGAAGCCATGACAGGGATCGGCTACACCTTC
j_gene: TRBJ1-5; d_gene: TRBD1; v_gene: TRBV4-2; abundance: -; CDR3aa: CASSQEEGAGQPQHF; CDR3nt: TGTGCCAGCAGCCAAGAAGAGGGGGCAGGTCAGCCCCAGCATTTT
j_gene: TRBJ2-7; d_gene: -; v_gene: TRBV6-6; abundance: -; CDR3aa: CASSGMTGKFENEQYF; CDR3nt: TGTGCCAGCAGTGGGATGACAGGCAAGTTCGAGAACGAGCAGTACTTC
j_gene: TRBJ1-4; d_gene: -; v_gene: TRBV20-1; abundance: -; CDR3aa: CSARDPAGLSEKLFF; CDR3nt: TGCAGTGCTAGAGATCCTGCAGGTCTCAGTGAAAAACTGTTTTTT
j_gene: TRBJ1-2; d_gene: -; v_gene: TRBV25-1; abundance: few; CDR3aa: CASSPTETGRGYTF; CDR3nt: TGTGCCAGCAGTCCCACGGAGACAGGCCGGGGCTACACCTTC
j_gene: TRBJ1-6; d_gene: TRBD1; v_gene: TRBV12-3/TRBV12-4; abundance: few; CDR3aa: CASSSWDRGNSPLHF; CDR3nt: TGTGCCAGCAGTTCATGGGACAGGGGTAATTCACCCCTCCACTTT
j_gene: TRBJ2-6; d_gene: -; v_gene: TRBV14; abundance: many; CDR3aa: CASRGADTFSSGANVLTF; CDR3nt: TGTGCCAGCAGGGGGGCGGACACCTTCTCCTCTGGGGCCAACGTCCTGACTTTC
j_gene: TRBJ1-2; d_gene: -; v_gene: TRBV11-3; abundance: few; CDR3aa: CASSFLSRRWNYGYTF; CDR3nt: TGTGCCAGCAGCTTTTTATCGCGGAGGTGGAACTATGGCTACACCTTC
j_gene: TRBJ1-5; d_gene: -; v_gene: TRBV24-1; abundance: many; CDR3aa: CATSDQQGGDQPQHF; CDR3nt: TGTGCCACCAGTGACCAACAGGGAGGCGATCAGCCCCAGCATTTT
j_gene: TRBJ2-7; d_gene: TRBD1; v_gene: TRBV10-3; abundance: -; CDR3aa: CAISGTGEVEQYF; CDR3nt: TGTGCCATCAGTGGGACAGGGGAGGTCGAGCAGTACTTC
j_gene: TRBJ2-5; d_gene: -; v_gene: TRBV6-5; abundance: few; CDR3aa: CASVQVGVETQYF; CDR3nt: TGTGCCAGCGTACAGGTGGGGGTGGAGACCCAGTACTTC
j_gene: TRBJ1-5; d_gene: -; v_gene: TRBV29-1; abundance: many; CDR3aa: CSVEDESGPAGQPQHF; CDR3nt: TGCAGCGTTGAAGATGAGTCGGGGCCCGCGGGGCAGCCCCAGCATTTT
j_gene: TRBJ1-2; d_gene: TRBD1; v_gene: TRBV25-1; abundance: -; CDR3aa: CASSARRTGYGYTF; CDR3nt: TGTGCCAGCAGTGCTAGGAGGACAGGGTATGGCTACACCTTC
j_gene: TRBJ2-6; d_gene: TRBD2; v_gene: TRBV7-2; abundance: once; CDR3aa: CAGSTSGRANVLTF; CDR3nt: TGTGCCGGTTCGACTAGCGGGAGGGCCAACGTCCTGACTTTC
j_gene: TRBJ1-4; d_gene: -; v_gene: TRBV29-1; abundance: many; CDR3aa: CSATATNEKLFF; CDR3nt: TGCAGCGCGACGGCCACTAATGAAAAACTGTTTTTT
j_gene: TRBJ1-3; d_gene: -; v_gene: TRBV20-1; abundance: many; CDR3aa: CSAWMPSGNTIYF; CDR3nt: TGCAGTGCTTGGATGCCTTCTGGAAACACCATATATTTT
j_gene: TRBJ2-6; d_gene: -; v_gene: TRBV29-1; abundance: many; CDR3aa: CSVERVSSGANVLTF; CDR3nt: TGCAGCGTTGAACGAGTTAGCTCTGGGGCCAACGTCCTGACTTTC
j_gene: TRBJ2-5; d_gene: -; v_gene: TRBV7-8; abundance: -; CDR3aa: CASSFREGGETQYF; CDR3nt: TGTGCCAGCAGCTTTCGGGAAGGGGGAGAGACCCAGTACTTC
j_gene: TRBJ1-1; d_gene: TRBD1; v_gene: TRBV2; abundance: -; CDR3aa: CASILDRGNVEAFF; CDR3nt: TGTGCCAGCATCCTAGACAGGGGGAATGTTGAAGCTTTCTTT
j_gene: TRBJ2-7; d_gene: -; v_gene: TRBV2; abundance: once; CDR3aa: CASSEQGLDSYEQYF; CDR3nt: TGTGCCAGCAGTGAACAAGGGTTGGACTCCTACGAGCAGTACTTC
j_gene: TRBJ1-1; d_gene: -; v_gene: TRBV29-1; abundance: -; CDR3aa: CSVEDRPMNTEAFF; CDR3nt: TGCAGCGTTGAGGACAGACCTATGAACACTGAAGCTTTCTTT
j_gene: TRBJ2-7; d_gene: TRBD2; v_gene: TRBV7-3; abundance: many; CDR3aa: CASSLGSGGSYEQYF; CDR3nt: TGTGCCAGCAGCTTGGGTAGCGGGGGCTCCTACGAGCAGTACTTC
j_gene: TRBJ2-2; d_gene: TRBD2; v_gene: TRBV2; abundance: -; CDR3aa: CASSTSGSVGELFF; CDR3nt: TGTGCCAGCAGTACTAGCGGGAGCGTCGGGGAGCTGTTTTTT
j_gene: TRBJ1-4; d_gene: TRBD1; v_gene: TRBV7-8; abundance: -; CDR3aa: CASSLGQGGSNEKLFF; CDR3nt: TGTGCCAGCAGCTTGGGACAGGGTGGGTCGAATGAAAAACTGTTTTTT
j_gene: TRBJ2-7; d_gene: TRBD2; v_gene: TRBV15; abundance: -; CDR3aa: CASRAGLAGGTHEQYF; CDR3nt: TGTGCCAGCAGGGCAGGACTAGCGGGAGGGACCCACGAGCAGTACTTC